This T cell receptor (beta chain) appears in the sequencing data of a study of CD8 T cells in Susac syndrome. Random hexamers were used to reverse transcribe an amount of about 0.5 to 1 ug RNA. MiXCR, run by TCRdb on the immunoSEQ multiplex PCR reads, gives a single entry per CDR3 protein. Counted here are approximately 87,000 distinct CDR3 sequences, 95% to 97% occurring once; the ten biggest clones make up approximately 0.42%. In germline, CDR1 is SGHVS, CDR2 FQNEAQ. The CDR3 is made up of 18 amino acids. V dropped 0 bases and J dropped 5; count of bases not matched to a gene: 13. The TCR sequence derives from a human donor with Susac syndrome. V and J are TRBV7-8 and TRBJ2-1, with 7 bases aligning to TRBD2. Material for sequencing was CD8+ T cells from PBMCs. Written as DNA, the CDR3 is TGTGCCAGCAGCTTAGCGGGGACTATGCGGGCGTCCCACAATGAGCAGTTCTTC. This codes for CASSLAGTMRASHNEQFF. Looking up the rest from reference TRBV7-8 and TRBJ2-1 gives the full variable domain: GAGVSQSPRYKVAKRGQDVALRCDPISGHVSLFWYQQALGQGPEFLTYFQNEAQLDKSGLPSDRFFAERPEGSVSTLKIQRTQQEDSAVYLCASSLAGTMRASHNEQFFGPGTRLTVL.